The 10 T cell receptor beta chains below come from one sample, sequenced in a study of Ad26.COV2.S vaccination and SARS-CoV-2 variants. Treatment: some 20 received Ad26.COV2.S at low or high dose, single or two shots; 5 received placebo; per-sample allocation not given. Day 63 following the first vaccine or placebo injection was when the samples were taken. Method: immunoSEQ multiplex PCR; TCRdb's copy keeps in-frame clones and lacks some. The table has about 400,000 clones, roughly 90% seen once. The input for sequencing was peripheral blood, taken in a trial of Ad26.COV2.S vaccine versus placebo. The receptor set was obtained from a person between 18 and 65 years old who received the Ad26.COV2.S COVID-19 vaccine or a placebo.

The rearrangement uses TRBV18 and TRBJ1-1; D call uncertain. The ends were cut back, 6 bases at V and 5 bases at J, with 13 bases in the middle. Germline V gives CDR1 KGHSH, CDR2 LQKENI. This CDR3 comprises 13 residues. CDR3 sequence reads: CASSERERTEAFF. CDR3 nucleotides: TGTGCCAGCTCCGAACGGGAACGGACTGAAGCTTTCTTT.

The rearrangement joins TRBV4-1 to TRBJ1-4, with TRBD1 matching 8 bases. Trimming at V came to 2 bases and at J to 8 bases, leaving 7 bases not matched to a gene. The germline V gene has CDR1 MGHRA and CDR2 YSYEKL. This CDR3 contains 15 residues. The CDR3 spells CASSQSLAGGEKLFF. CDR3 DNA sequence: TGCGCCAGCAGCCAAAGTTTGGCAGGGGGCGAAAAACTGTTTTTT.

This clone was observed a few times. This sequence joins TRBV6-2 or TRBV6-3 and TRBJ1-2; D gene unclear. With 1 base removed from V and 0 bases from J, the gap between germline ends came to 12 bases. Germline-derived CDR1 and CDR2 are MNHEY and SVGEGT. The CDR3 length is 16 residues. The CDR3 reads CASSYFRAEPNYGYTF. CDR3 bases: TGTGCCAGCAGTTACTTCCGGGCGGAACCTAACTATGGCTACACCTTC.

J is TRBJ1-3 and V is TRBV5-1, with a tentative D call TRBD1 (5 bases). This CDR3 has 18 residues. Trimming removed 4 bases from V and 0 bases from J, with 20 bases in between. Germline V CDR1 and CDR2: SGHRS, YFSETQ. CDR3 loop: CASSVDPTGSSSGNTIYF. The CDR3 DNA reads TGCGCCAGCAGCGTGGATCCCACAGGCTCGAGCTCTGGAAACACCATATATTTT.

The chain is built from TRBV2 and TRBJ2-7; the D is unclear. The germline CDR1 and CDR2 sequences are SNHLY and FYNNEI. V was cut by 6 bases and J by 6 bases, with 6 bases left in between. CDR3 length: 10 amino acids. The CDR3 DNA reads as TGTGCCAGCAGGGAAACCGAGCAGTACTTC. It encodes CASRETEQYF.

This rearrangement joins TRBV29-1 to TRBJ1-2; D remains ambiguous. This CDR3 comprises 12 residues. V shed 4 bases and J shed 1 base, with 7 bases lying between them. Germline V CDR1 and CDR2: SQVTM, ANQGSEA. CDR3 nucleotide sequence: TGCAGCGTTGGCGGGGATAACTATGGCTACACCTTC. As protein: CSVGGDNYGYTF.

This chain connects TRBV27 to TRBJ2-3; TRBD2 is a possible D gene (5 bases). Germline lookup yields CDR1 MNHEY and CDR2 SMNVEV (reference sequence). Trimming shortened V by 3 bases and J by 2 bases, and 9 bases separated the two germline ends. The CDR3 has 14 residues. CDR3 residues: CASSFGRATDTQYF. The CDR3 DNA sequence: TGTGCCAGCAGTTTTGGGCGGGCCACAGATACGCAGTATTTT.

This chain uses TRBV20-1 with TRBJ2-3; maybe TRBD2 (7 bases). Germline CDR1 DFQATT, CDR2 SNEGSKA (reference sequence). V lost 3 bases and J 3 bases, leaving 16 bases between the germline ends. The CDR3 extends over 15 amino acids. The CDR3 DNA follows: TGCAGTGCTAGTGTCGGGGGCGGGGGAACAGATACGCAGTATTTT. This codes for CSASVGGGGTDTQYF.

The CDR3 region is CASSYSRTSGGAETQYF. The CDR3 DNA is TGTGCCAGCAGTTACTCGAGGACTAGCGGGGGGGCAGAGACCCAGTACTTC. The chain employs TRBV6-2 or TRBV6-3 and TRBJ2-5; 15 positions match TRBD2. This CDR3 spans 17 amino acids. With 0 bases clipped from V and 4 bases from J, the junction kept 3 bases outside the gene matches. Germline CDR1 MNHEY, CDR2 SVGEGT.

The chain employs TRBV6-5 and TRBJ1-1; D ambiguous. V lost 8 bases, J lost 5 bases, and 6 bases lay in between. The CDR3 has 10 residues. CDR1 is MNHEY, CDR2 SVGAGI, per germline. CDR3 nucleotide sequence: TGTGCCAGCTCCCGGACTGAAGCTTTCTTT. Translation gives CASSRTEAFF.